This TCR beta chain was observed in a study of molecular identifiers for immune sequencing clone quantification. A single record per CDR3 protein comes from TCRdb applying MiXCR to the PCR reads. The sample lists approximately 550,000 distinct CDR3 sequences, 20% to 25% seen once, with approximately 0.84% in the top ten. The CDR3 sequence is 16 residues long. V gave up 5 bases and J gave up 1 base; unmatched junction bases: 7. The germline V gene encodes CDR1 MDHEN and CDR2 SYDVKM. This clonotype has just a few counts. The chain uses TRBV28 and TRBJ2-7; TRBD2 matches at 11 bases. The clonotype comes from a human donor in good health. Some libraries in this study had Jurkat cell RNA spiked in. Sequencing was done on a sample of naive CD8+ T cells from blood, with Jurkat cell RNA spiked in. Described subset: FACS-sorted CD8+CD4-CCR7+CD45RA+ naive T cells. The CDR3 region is CASSTQASGGSYEQYF. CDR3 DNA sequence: TGTGCCAGCAGTACACAAGCTAGCGGGGGGTCCTACGAGCAGTACTTC.